This T cell receptor beta chain came from a study of blood T cell repertoires in COVID-19 (dated by TCRdb to the early 2020s). Looking at the study overall: Samples from collaborators originated in the United States, Italy and Spain and spanned both the acute and convalescent phases of COVID-19. The prospective study material was composed of cDNA or gDNA derived from T cells, B-cell-depleted T cells, or PBMCs. Deeply sampled blood TCRbeta repertoires from subjects exposed to, actively infected with, or recovered from COVID-19 were included in the dataset. The repertoires were made available in a free public database intended to serve as a resource for research on the immune response to SARS-CoV-2. The samples were drawn from two sources: the first 160 participants of the ongoing ImmuneRACE study, and some 1,300 subjects contributed by 6 global collaborators. Sample metadata almost always included a de-identified subject ID, COVID-19 status, age in years and sex. Where available, HLA class I and class II types were obtained from metadata supplied by the sample provider rather than from assay-based typing. Points the paper makes about the study in general: How much clinical and demographic metadata was included differed by source and by participant, and the metadata was provided uncurated.

A word on this clone: The specificity of this receptor is unknown. Base qualities are not recorded, but no much larger clone differs from it by a single base.

At one collaborating source in Seattle, patients were enrolled during active infection and were followed longitudinally through the course of disease. Each collaborating institution followed its own protocols to collect whole blood in K2EDTA tubes. For TCRbeta analysis, collaborator samples were shipped as frozen whole blood, as isolated PBMCs, or as DNA extracted from either sample type. The CDR1 and CDR2 encoded by the germline V gene are SGHRS and YFSETQ. The CDR3 has 16 amino acids, counting the end cysteine and phenylalanine. This entry keeps only the CDR3 DNA: 48 bases, framed from base 1. V loses 3 bases, J loses 3 bases, and the germline ends lie 16 bases apart. TCRbeta CDR3 regions were amplified from genomic DNA using the immunoSEQ Assay, a bias-controlled multiplex PCR. The study's own analysis went as follows. The number of nucleated cells in each sample was estimated by amplification of reference gene primers within the assay. To quantify the absolute abundance of each unique TCRbeta CDR3 rearrangement, sequence reads were collapsed and filtered. For each sample, productive Simpson clonality was calculated by taking the square root of Simpson's diversity index across productive rearrangements. The table was pulled from immuneACCESS by TCRdb, which kept in-frame rearrangements only. Such tables lose some clones; where checked, under half of the loss comes from unresolved V genes, and the rest has no known cause. The V and J calls and the clone size are those of that table, but D and trimming were determined from the DNA. This sample holds under 450,000 clones; approximately 86% were observed only once. Clones ranked in the top ten supply under 8.5% of the sample.

The sequence is built from TRBV5-1 and TRBJ1-3; the best D guess is TRBD1, with 5 bases matching. Material: peripheral blood. The clonotype was recovered from a woman in her sixties with COVID-19, enrolled during active disease. The CDR3 protein sequence reads: CASSSTAGGSGNTIYF. DNA sequence: TGCGCCAGCAGCTCCACGGCCGGGGGTAGTGGAAACACCATATATTTT. The entire variable domain, with the stretches around the CDR3 drawn from the reference TRBV5-1 and TRBJ1-3 proteins, is KAGVTQTPRYLIKTRGQQVTLSCSPISGHRSVSWYQQTPGQGLQFLFEYFSETQRNKGNFPGRFSGRQFSNSRSEMNVSTLELGDSALYLCASSSTAGGSGNTIYFGEGSWLTVV.